This entry lists 27 T cell receptor beta chains sequenced from one sample in a study of tumor-infiltrating lymphocytes in localized non-small cell lung cancer. Sequenced by immunoSEQ multiplex PCR; TCRdb stores in-frame clones only, minus some. The sample carries 10,000 to 12,000 clones, 63% recorded once. Sequencing used lung tumor tissue. The receptors originated from a human donor with non-small cell lung cancer.

The chain has TRBV6-5 and TRBJ2-1; 10 nucleotides align to TRBD1. The CDR3 is 13 amino acids. CDR1 and CDR2 (germline): MNHEY, SVGAGI. With V trimmed by 7 bases and J by 8 bases, 5 bases remained unmatched. CDR3 coding DNA: TGTGCCAGCATCCGGACAGGGGGGCATGAGCAGTTCTTC. Translated, it gives CASIRTGGHEQFF.

This clone was found once. The rearrangement links TRBV7-9 to TRBJ1-5, with D possibly being TRBD1 (5 bases). V was trimmed by 1 base and J by 6 bases, leaving 7 bases between them. Looked up from germline, CDR1 is SEHNR and CDR2 is FQNEAQ (reference sequence). The CDR3 consists of 13 residues. The CDR3, as DNA: TGTGCCAGCAGCTTAGGGGGGTCTCAGCCCCAGCATTTT. Protein: CASSLGGSQPQHF.

The V call is TRBV11-2, the J call TRBJ1-2, with D unresolved. CDR3 length: 14 amino acids. CDR1 and CDR2 (germline): SGHAT, FQNNGV. The ends were cut back, 3 bases at V and 0 bases at J, with 8 bases in the middle. This CDR3 reads CASSFTRTNYGYTF. The CDR3 DNA sequence: TGTGCCAGCAGCTTTACCCGGACTAACTATGGCTACACCTTC. The full variable domain, in which reference TRBV11-2 and TRBJ1-2 provide the parts outside the CDR3, is EAGVAQSPRYKIIEKRQSVAFWCNPISGHATLYWYQQILGQGPKLLIQFQNNGVVDDSQLPKDRFSAERLKGVDSTLKIQPAKLEDSAVYLCASSFTRTNYGYTFGSGTRLTVV.

The CDR3 DNA reads as TGTGCCTGGAGTGGGCAGCTCTACGAGCAGTACTTC. It encodes CAWSGQLYEQYF. The chain couples TRBV30 to TRBJ2-7; no definite D call. The germline gives CDR1 GTSNPN, CDR2 SVGIG (reference sequence). CDR3 length: 12 residues. Trimming cost V 1 base and J 3 bases, with 7 bases left between them.

The table lists this clone with a few counts. The chain uses TRBV18 and TRBJ1-2, with 7 bases matching TRBD1. V was clipped by 3 bases and J by 1 base; unmatched bases: 5. This CDR3 spans 15 amino acids. CDR1 and CDR2 (germline): KGHSH, LQKENI. The CDR3 DNA sequence: TGTGCCAGCTCACCCGGACAGGCCGATAACTATGGCTACACCTTC. This sequence encodes CASSPGQADNYGYTF.

V usage is TRBV5-4 and J usage is TRBJ2-3, with D tentatively TRBD1 (6 bases). The CDR3 sequence is 16 residues long. CDR1 is SGHNT, CDR2 YYREEE, per germline (reference sequence). V was pared by 0 bases and J by 2 bases, with 13 bases between. The CDR3 loop is CASSLDVRGYTDTQYF. CDR3 DNA: TGTGCCAGCAGCTTGGATGTCAGGGGATACACAGATACGCAGTATTTT.

This clone is a singleton in its sample. This chain uses TRBV14 with TRBJ2-5; the D gene is possibly TRBD2 (5 bases). V lost 7 bases and J lost 2, with 8 bases in between. From germline, CDR1 is SGHDN and CDR2 FVKESK. This CDR3 contains 12 residues. CDR3 nucleotides: TGTGCCAGCACTCCGGGACAAGAGACCCAGTACTTC. Encoded protein: CASTPGQETQYF.

The chain combines TRBV5-4 with TRBJ2-7, with 12 bases identical to TRBD2. V lost 4 bases, J lost 4 bases, and 6 bases stayed unmatched. The germline V gene has CDR1 SGHNT and CDR2 YYREEE (reference sequence). The CDR3 runs to 15 residues. The CDR3 sequence: CASSPTSGGTYEQYF. CDR3 in DNA: TGTGCCAGCAGCCCCACTAGCGGGGGGACGTACGAGCAGTACTTC.

The CDR3 region has the DNA TGCGCCAGCAGCTTGCTCTTTCTGAACACTGAAGCTTTCTTT. Residues: CASSLLFLNTEAFF. This chain connects TRBV5-1 to TRBJ1-1; D gene uncertain. Trimming left V 1 base short and J 0 bases short, with 7 bases between. Germline V gene data show CDR1 as SGHRS and CDR2 as YFSETQ. The CDR3 runs 14 residues.

This clone is judged medium-sized. The chain employs TRBV5-6 and TRBJ2-7; 8 positions agree with TRBD1. CDR1 is SGHDT and CDR2 is YYEEEE in the germline V gene. This CDR3 has 15 amino acids. V gave up 6 bases and J gave up 3 bases; unmatched junction bases: 11. The CDR3 DNA reads TGTGCCAGCACCCGAGAGGGGACAGGTTACTACGAGCAGTACTTC. Translating gives CASTREGTGYYEQYF.

This clone qualifies as medium-sized. DNA for the CDR3: TGTGCCAGCAGTGACTACTATGGCTACACCTTC. This codes for CASSDYYGYTF. The chain recombines TRBV28 with TRBJ1-2; the D is unclear. This CDR3 has 11 amino acids. Germline lookup yields CDR1 MDHEN and CDR2 SYDVKM. The V and J ends lost 5 bases and 3 bases respectively, with 4 bases between them.

In its sample, this clone was seen once. J is TRBJ2-7 and V is TRBV28; maybe TRBD2 (5 bases). In germline, CDR1 is MDHEN, CDR2 SYDVKM. With 3 bases removed from V and 4 bases from J, the gap between germline ends came to 19 bases. The CDR3 sequence is 16 residues long. The CDR3 sequence: CASSFGVAELGYEQYF. CDR3 nucleotide sequence: TGTGCCAGCAGTTTCGGGGTAGCCGAATTAGGGTACGAGCAGTACTTC.

The J gene is TRBJ1-2, the V gene TRBV7-9; D is unclear. This CDR3 has 13 amino acids. Trimming removed 5 bases at V and 4 bases at J, with 11 bases between. Germline assignment: CDR1 SEHNR and CDR2 FQNEAQ (reference sequence). CDR3 amino acids: CASSQGRIYGYTF. The DNA of the CDR3 is TGTGCCAGCAGCCAAGGGCGGATCTATGGCTACACCTTC.

This clone was seen more than once but under ten times. V and J are TRBV10-3 and TRBJ1-2; D is possibly TRBD1 (5 bases). Germline V CDR1 and CDR2: ENHRY, SYGVKD. This CDR3 has 13 residues. The ends were cut back, 7 bases at V and 0 bases at J, with 9 bases in the middle. CDR3 coding DNA: TGTGCCATCACCGACAGAGCTAACTATGGCTACACCTTC. Its protein is CAITDRANYGYTF.

This clone was observed a handful of times. This rearrangement joins TRBV18 to TRBJ2-3, with 8 bases identical to TRBD2. Looked up from germline, CDR1 is KGHSH and CDR2 is LQKENI. V gave up 3 bases and J gave up 0 bases; unmatched junction bases: 2. The CDR3 runs 15 residues. CDR3 sequence (DNA): TGTGCCAGCTCACCCGCTAGCGGGAGCACAGATACGCAGTATTTT. Residues: CASSPASGSTDTQYF.

This rearrangement joins TRBV2 to TRBJ1-2; a possible D gene is TRBD1 (5 bases). V gave up 4 bases and J gave up 4 bases, with 10 bases separating them. The CDR3 runs 13 residues. Germline V lookup: CDR1 SNHLY, CDR2 FYNNEI. CDR3 nucleotide sequence: TGTGCCAGCAGTGTGACAGAATCCTATGGCTACACCTTC. Amino acids: CASSVTESYGYTF. The full variable domain, completed using reference TRBV2 and TRBJ1-2, is EPEVTQTPSHQVTQMGQEVILRCVPISNHLYFYWYRQILGQKVEFLVSFYNNEISEKSEIFDDQFSVERPDGSNFTLKIRSTKLEDSAMYFCASSVTESYGYTFGSGTRLTVV.

CDR3 residues: CASSRAMTRRETQYF. The CDR3 DNA sequence: TGTGCCAGCAGCCGAGCCATGACTAGACGAGAGACCCAGTACTTC. The chain has TRBV6-5 and TRBJ2-5; D may be TRBD2 (6 bases). Between the trimmed V and J ends, which lost 6 bases and 4 bases, there was a span of 18 bases. Germline V CDR1 and CDR2: MNHEY, SVGAGI. The CDR3 is 15 residues long.

This rearrangement joins TRBV11-3 to TRBJ2-3; TRBD2 matches 7 bases. The CDR3 totals 15 residues. The V gene end was trimmed by 1 base and the J gene end by 6 bases; junction bases not matched to a gene: 7. Germline V gene lookup returns CDR1 SGHNT and CDR2 YENEEA. The CDR3 here is CASSLGTSKTDTQYF. In nucleotides, the CDR3 is TGTGCCAGCAGCTTAGGGACTAGTAAAACGGATACGCAGTATTTT. The whole variable domain, filled in from reference TRBV11-3 and TRBJ2-3, reads EAGVVQSPRYKIIEKKQPVAFWCNPISGHNTLYWYLQNLGQGPELLIRYENEEAVDDSQLPKDRFSAERLKGVDSTLKIQPAELGDSAVYLCASSLGTSKTDTQYFGPGTRLTVL.

The rearrangement links TRBV11-2 to TRBJ2-3; TRBD1 is a possible D gene (6 bases). The germline V gene has CDR1 SGHAT and CDR2 FQNNGV. V gave up 4 bases and J gave up 2 bases, with 13 bases separating them. This CDR3 spans 15 amino acids. In nucleotides, the CDR3 is TGTGCCAGCAGCTCACGACAGGAAAACACAGATACGCAGTATTTT. Its translation is CASSSRQENTDTQYF.

The rearrangement uses TRBV11-2 and TRBJ2-7; D is perhaps TRBD1 (5 bases). Trimming took 0 bases from V and 5 from J, leaving 11 bases between them. The CDR3 contains 14 residues. Germline assignment: CDR1 SGHAT and CDR2 FQNNGV. CDR3 sequence reads: CASSLDRQSDEQYF. Here the CDR3 DNA reads TGTGCCAGCAGCTTAGACAGACAGTCTGACGAGCAGTACTTC. The full variable domain, its missing parts supplied by reference TRBV11-2 and TRBJ2-7, is EAGVAQSPRYKIIEKRQSVAFWCNPISGHATLYWYQQILGQGPKLLIQFQNNGVVDDSQLPKDRFSAERLKGVDSTLKIQPAKLEDSAVYLCASSLDRQSDEQYFGPGTRLTVT.

V usage is TRBV19 and J usage is TRBJ2-1, with 9 bases matching TRBD1. Germline CDR1 is LNHDA and CDR2 is SQIVND (reference sequence). CDR3 size: 15 residues. Trimming removed 9 bases from V and 6 bases from J; junction bases left unmatched: 12. CDR3 protein: CASLDPGQGRNEQFF. Here the CDR3 DNA reads TGTGCCAGCCTAGATCCGGGACAGGGTCGCAATGAGCAGTTCTTC.

The V gene is TRBV7-8, the J gene TRBJ2-1, with 11 bases fitting TRBD2. The CDR3 is made up of 15 amino acids. The junction had 6 bases not matched to a gene; V was cut back by 4 bases and J by 7 bases. The germline gives CDR1 SGHVS, CDR2 FQNEAQ. In DNA form, the CDR3 reads TGTGCCAGCAGCTCGAGACTAGCGGGACATAATGAGCAGTTCTTC. Protein product: CASSSRLAGHNEQFF. Combining the CDR3 with reference TRBV7-8 and TRBJ2-1 gives the whole variable domain GAGVSQSPRYKVAKRGQDVALRCDPISGHVSLFWYQQALGQGPEFLTYFQNEAQLDKSGLPSDRFFAERPEGSVSTLKIQRTQQEDSAVYLCASSSRLAGHNEQFFGPGTRLTVL.

The chain employs TRBV18 and TRBJ1-2; D not certain. CDR3 length equals 14 residues. The germline V gene encodes CDR1 KGHSH and CDR2 LQKENI. Deletions cut 3 bases from V and 0 bases from J, with 8 bases between. The DNA for the CDR3 is TGTGCCAGCTCACCTTCTGAGACTAACTATGGCTACACCTTC. It specifies CASSPSETNYGYTF.

The chain uses TRBV7-9 and TRBJ1-2, with D perhaps matching TRBD1 (6 bases). CDR3 length equals 15 residues. Germline lookup yields CDR1 SEHNR and CDR2 FQNEAQ (reference sequence). V lost 5 bases and J lost 5, with 18 bases in between. The CDR3 DNA follows: TGTGCCAGCAGCCATACAGGGCGTCAGAAATATGGCTACACCTTC. Its protein is CASSHTGRQKYGYTF.

This rearrangement joins TRBV7-9 to TRBJ2-1; 8 nucleotides match TRBD2. Trimming removed 5 bases from V and 1 base from J; junction bases left unmatched: 13. This CDR3 region has 18 residues. Germline assignment: CDR1 SEHNR and CDR2 FQNEAQ (reference sequence). As DNA, the CDR3 is TGTGCCAGCAGCGGAGTGGAACTAGCGGTAAAATCCTACAATGAGCAGTTCTTC. Translated, it gives CASSGVELAVKSYNEQFF.

By share, this clone ranks as medium-sized. This CDR3 reads CASSKGTGGNYEQYF. CDR3 DNA sequence: TGTGCCAGCAGCAAAGGGACAGGGGGTAACTACGAGCAGTACTTC. The V gene is TRBV7-8, the J gene TRBJ2-7, with 11 bases that match TRBD1. The CDR3 contains 15 residues. V was pared by 5 bases and J by 3 bases, with 6 bases of the junction left unmatched. Germline values: CDR1 SGHVS, CDR2 FQNEAQ.

This clone was recorded a few times. This chain uses TRBV6-5 with TRBJ1-4; the D is unclear. V lost 7 bases to trimming and J lost 0 bases, with 12 bases between them. Germline CDR1 is MNHEY and CDR2 is SVGAGI. There are 15 residues in the CDR3. The CDR3 coding sequence is TGTGCCAGCAAAACATTGGGCCCAACTAATGAAAAACTGTTTTTT. Residues: CASKTLGPTNEKLFF.